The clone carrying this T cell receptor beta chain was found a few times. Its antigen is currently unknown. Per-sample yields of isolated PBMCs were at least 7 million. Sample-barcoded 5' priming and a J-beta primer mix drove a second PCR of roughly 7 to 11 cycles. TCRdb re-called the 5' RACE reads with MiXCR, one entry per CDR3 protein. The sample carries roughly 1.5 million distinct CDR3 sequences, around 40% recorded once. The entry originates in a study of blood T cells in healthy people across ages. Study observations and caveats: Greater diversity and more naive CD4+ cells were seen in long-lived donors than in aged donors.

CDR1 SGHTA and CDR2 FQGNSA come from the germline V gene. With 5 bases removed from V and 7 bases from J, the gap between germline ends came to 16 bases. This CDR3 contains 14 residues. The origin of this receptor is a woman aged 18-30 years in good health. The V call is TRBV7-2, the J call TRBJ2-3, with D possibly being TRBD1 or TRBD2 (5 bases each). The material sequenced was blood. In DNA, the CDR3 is TGTGCCAGCAGCCCGGGACCCCTTGGGAATACGCAGTATTTT. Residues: CASSPGPLGNTQYF.